The clone carrying this T cell receptor (beta chain) has a handful of counts. Its antigen remains unidentified. The sample originates from a study of CD8+ T cells in alopecia areata. Findings of the study overall: Whereas mice showed it more clearly, TCR sharing across patients was murkier, possibly because of HLA.

From PBMCs, CD4+ and CD8+ T cells were sorted. After isolation, RNA underwent reverse transcription to generate cDNA as the sequencing template. The protocol was immunoSEQ multiplex PCR, while the TCRdb copy is restricted to in-frame clones and leaves out a portion. The sample consists of roughly 130,000 clones, 45% to 65% of them appearing once. This CDR3 contains 17 residues. Per germline, CDR1 MDHEN and CDR2 SYDVKM. J lost 4 bases, V lost 7 bases, and 12 bases had no gene match. Sequences were derived from CD4+ T cells sorted from blood, sampled at week 0. The J gene is TRBJ2-7, the V gene TRBV28; 14 bases map to TRBD2. This receptor was identified in a human donor with alopecia areata. CDR3: CASIRTGLAGVQYEQYF. In DNA, the CDR3 is TGTGCCAGCATCAGGACGGGACTAGCGGGAGTTCAGTACGAGCAGTACTTC.